This entry concerns a single T cell receptor beta chain. No antigen is known for it. Base-call qualities are not available, and no considerably larger clone is one nucleotide away. Library preparation used 5' RACE. The sequencing machine was an Illumina HiSeq 2500. A second PCR of roughly 7 to 11 cycles was performed with a sample-barcoded 5' primer and a J-beta primer mix. A unique molecular identifier was introduced onto each TCR beta cDNA molecule by a template-switch 5' adaptor carrying 12 random nucleotides. Each sample yielded at least 2.5 million CDR3-containing paired-end reads. The Mint cDNA synthesis kit, primed by a TRBC-specific oligonucleotide, was used to synthesize first-strand cDNA from all RNA. All cDNA was treated with uracil-DNA glycosylase and then went through a first 18-cycle PCR with the universal primers M1SS and BC2_uni_R. The authors processed their data as follows. Each sample was normalized by randomly selecting 1 million high-quality reads, each carrying a distinct molecular identifier. Instead of being binned into consensus sequences, reads that shared molecular identifiers were thrown out. MiTCR, run with a Q25 quality threshold and the strictest error-elimination algorithm, handled CDR3 identification, clonotype clustering and error correction. A nonparametric unseen species model with Euler transformation was used to estimate a lower bound on total TCR beta diversity. Using fastp trimming at Q25 and MiXCR clonotype assembly, TCRdb reanalyzed the public sequencing data and kept in-frame beta chains. Entries are consolidated by CDR3 protein sequence, retaining the most common genes and DNA. TCRdb's processing, not the authors', yielded these V and J calls. This sample has approximately 800,000 distinct CDR3 sequences in its table, and approximately 35% of those were observed once. Of the sample, over 10% falls within the top ten clones.

Systemically healthy Caucasian individuals from Russia, 35 to 50 in total and aged roughly 6 to 100 years, were included as donors. Each donor gave around 9.5 milliliters of peripheral blood, collected into EDTA-treated Vacutainer tubes. Ficoll-Paque density-gradient centrifugation was used to isolate PBMCs, with at least 6 million per sample. Total RNA, at least 5.5 micrograms per sample, was extracted from PBMCs with Trizol reagent. For every donor, an aliquot of PBMCs went through flow cytometry to measure the percentages of naive CD45RAhigh/CD27high T cells. From the germline V gene, CDR1 is SGHRS and CDR2 is YFSETQ. Trimming accounts for 2 bases at V and 3 bases at J, while the number of junction bases matched to no gene is 9. The CDR3 numbers 16 residues from cysteine through phenylalanine. Kept here is only the CDR3 DNA, which spans 48 bases and is read in frame from base 1. The data stem from a study of blood T cells in healthy people across ages (dated by TCRdb to the mid-2010s). The study in broad terms: Template switching captured roughly one uniquely barcoded TCR beta cDNA molecule per two T cells in model experiments. Age-related changes in TCR beta repertoire diversity were measured in the study by deep sequencing normalized with unique cDNA molecular identifiers. Four age groups were formed from the donors: young (average roughly 15 years), middle-aged (just under 40), aged (over 55) and long-lived (less than 85). To avoid experimental bias, donors of different ages were spread randomly across the sequencing lanes. The study analyzed two additional independent replicas of 1 million unique cDNA reads from the same blood draw for two donors, one aged 18 to 30 and one aged 80 or older.

The study at large found these results: Estimates of total diversity based on one million sequenced T cells were regarded as lower bounds and as underestimates. Because profiling used bulk unsorted PBMCs, naive and antigen-experienced compartments could not be compared conclusively. The CMV infection status of donors was not known, potentially confounding age-related changes in expanded clonotypes. Observed TCR beta diversity correlated strongly with the percentage of naive T cells measured by flow cytometry. As age increased, observed TCR beta diversity per million T cells dropped in a roughly linear way, and a significant reduction was already evident by age about 40. The long-lived group showed more naive CD4+ T cells, fewer expanded clones and increased TCR diversity than the aged group, suggesting age selection.

This sequence was found in a man between 18 and 29 years old in good health. The sample consisted of blood. The V and J segments used are TRBV5-1 and TRBJ1-1, and 8 junctional nucleotides match TRBD1. The sequence in DNA is TGCGCCAGCAGCTTCTCAGGGGGCGGATTGGACACTGAAGCTTTCTTT. This encodes CASSFSGGGLDTEAFF.